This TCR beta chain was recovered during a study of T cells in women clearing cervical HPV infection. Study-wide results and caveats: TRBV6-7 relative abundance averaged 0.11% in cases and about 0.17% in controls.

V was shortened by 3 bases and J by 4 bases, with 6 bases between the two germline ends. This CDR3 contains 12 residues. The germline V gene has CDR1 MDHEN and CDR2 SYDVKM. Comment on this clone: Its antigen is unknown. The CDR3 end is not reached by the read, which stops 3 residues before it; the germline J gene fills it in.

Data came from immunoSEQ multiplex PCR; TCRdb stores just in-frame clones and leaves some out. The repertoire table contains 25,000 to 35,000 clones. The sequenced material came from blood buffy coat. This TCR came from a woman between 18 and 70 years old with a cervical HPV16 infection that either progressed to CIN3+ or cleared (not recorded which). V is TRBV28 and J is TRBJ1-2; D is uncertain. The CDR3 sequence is CASSFSSYGYTF. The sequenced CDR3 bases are TGTGCCAGCAGTTTTAGTTCCTATGGC.